The T cell receptor beta chain under discussion was sequenced for a study of regulatory T cells in long-lasting Graves disease. Study results and limitations: Patients whose Graves' disease persisted exhibited lower TCR diversity than those newly diagnosed.

With iRepertoire HTBI primers and Arm-PCR of CDR3 regions, TCR beta libraries were built. Each CDR3 protein gets one entry after TCRdb re-called the multiplex PCR reads with MiXCR. The table lists some 500,000 distinct CDR3 sequences, roughly 14% of them singletons, with approximately 9.3% in the top ten. The time point denotes: newly diagnosed GD, antithyroid drugs for less than 3 months. The TCR library used RNA extracted from PBMCs. Germline V gene lookup returns CDR1 MNHEY and CDR2 SVGEGT. This CDR3 region has 13 residues. V was shortened by 2 bases and J by 8 bases, with 9 bases between the two germline ends. To note about this clonotype: The antigen is undetermined.

This same sample was also taken into another study, of T cells in Graves' hyperthyroidism and ophthalmopathy. According to that study: Diagnostic assessment was based on clinical symptoms, serum thyroxine and TRAb, thyroid ultrasound and orbital computed tomography. Using the HTBI primer set, a first-round RT-PCR was run on the TCR CDR3. Ophthalmopathy and stable hyperthyroidism were separated by a 13 V-J model.

The clonotype was recovered from a man aged 25-45 years with Graves disease. Sequences were derived from peripheral blood mononuclear cells (PBMCs), sampled at new diagnosis, from a patient treated with antithyroid drugs. The chain joins TRBV6-2 or TRBV6-3 to TRBJ2-2; unclear D gene. CDR3 loop: CASSYQRQGELFF. CDR3 nucleotides: TGTGCCAGCAGTTACCAGAGGCAGGGGGAGCTGTTTTTT.